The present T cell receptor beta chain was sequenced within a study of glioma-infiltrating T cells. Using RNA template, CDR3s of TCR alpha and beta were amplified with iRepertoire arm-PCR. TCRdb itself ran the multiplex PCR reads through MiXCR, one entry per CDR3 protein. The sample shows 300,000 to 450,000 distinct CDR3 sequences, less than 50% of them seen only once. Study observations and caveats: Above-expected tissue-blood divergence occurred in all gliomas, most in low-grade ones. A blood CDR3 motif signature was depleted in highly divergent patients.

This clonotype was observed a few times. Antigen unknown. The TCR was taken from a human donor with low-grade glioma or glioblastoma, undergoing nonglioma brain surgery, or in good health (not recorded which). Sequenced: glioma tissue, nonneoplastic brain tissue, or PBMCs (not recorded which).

CDR3 region: CASSITSSGSNQPQHF. The CDR3 nucleotides are TGTGCCAGTAGTATAACGAGTTCGGGTAGCAATCAGCCCCAGCATTTT. V usage is TRBV19 and J usage is TRBJ1-5; D unresolved. Trimming removed 2 bases at V and 0 bases at J, with 11 bases between. Germline lookup yields CDR1 LNHDA and CDR2 SQIVND (reference sequence). There are 16 residues in the CDR3.